These 10 T cell receptor beta chains came from one sample sequenced in a study of blood T cell repertoires in COVID-19. Libraries were prepared by immunoSEQ multiplex PCR; TCRdb keeps only in-frame clonotypes and omits some of them. Here the sample spans 65,000 to 85,000 clones, around 87% being singletons. The specimen was peripheral blood. These receptor sequences come from a man aged 45-65 years with acute or convalescent COVID-19.

V usage is TRBV7-9 and J usage is TRBJ2-5, with 7 bases fitting TRBD1. Germline trimming cut 4 bases from V and 4 bases from J; bases unmatched to any gene: 3. The CDR3 contains 13 residues. Germline CDR1 SEHNR, CDR2 FQNEAQ (reference sequence). The CDR3 reads CASSSRQGETQYF. In DNA form, the CDR3 reads TGTGCCAGCAGCTCCAGACAGGGAGAGACCCAGTACTTC.

The chain has TRBV10-3 and TRBJ2-7; D is uncertain. Germline V CDR1 and CDR2: ENHRY, SYGVKD. CDR3 size: 10 residues. Trimming took off 6 bases at V and 5 bases at J, with 5 bases between the two ends. The CDR3 here is CAIRANEQYV. The CDR3 region has the DNA TGTGCCATCAGGGCAAACGAGCAGTACGTC.

The V and J genes are TRBV11-2 and TRBJ2-1; 9 bases line up with TRBD2. Germline V lookup: CDR1 SGHAT, CDR2 FQNNGV. Trimming cost V 4 bases and J 10 bases; bases outside gene matches: 14. CDR3 length equals 16 residues. CDR3 amino acids: CASSYLRLAEDREQFF. CDR3 nucleotide sequence: TGTGCCAGCAGCTACCTCCGACTAGCGGAAGATCGGGAGCAGTTCTTC. Full variable domain (rest looked up from reference TRBV11-2 and TRBJ2-1): EAGVAQSPRYKIIEKRQSVAFWCNPISGHATLYWYQQILGQGPKLLIQFQNNGVVDDSQLPKDRFSAERLKGVDSTLKIQPAKLEDSAVYLCASSYLRLAEDREQFFGPGTRLTVL.

The chain links TRBV6-5 to TRBJ1-6; 8 positions match TRBD1. The germline V gene has CDR1 MNHEY and CDR2 SVGAGI. J gave up 10 bases and V 4 bases, and 9 bases lay outside the gene matches. The CDR3 extends over 15 amino acids. CDR3 bases: TGTGCCAGCAGTTTCAACCGACAGGGGACGTCACCCCTCCACTTT. Translating it yields CASSFNRQGTSPLHF.

The V call is TRBV18, the J call TRBJ2-3, with TRBD2 matching 11 bases. The junction had 5 bases not matched to a gene; V was cut back by 5 bases and J by 4 bases. Looked up from germline, CDR1 is KGHSH and CDR2 is LQKENI. The CDR3 is made up of 15 amino acids. The CDR3, as DNA: TGTGCCAGCTCAGCCCTAGCGGGAGGAGCAGATACGCAGTATTTT. This translates into CASSALAGGADTQYF.

This clone was detected once. The chain combines TRBV11-2 with TRBJ2-7; 9 nucleotides agree with TRBD1. V trimming: 6 bases; J trimming: 5 bases; junction bases outside the gene matches: 14. CDR1 is SGHAT, CDR2 FQNNGV, per germline. There are 16 residues in the CDR3. The CDR3 sequence: CASSSAPGTGRNEQYF. The CDR3 DNA follows: TGTGCCAGCAGTTCGGCCCCAGGGACAGGGCGCAACGAGCAGTACTTC.

The table lists this clone with a count of one. The CDR3 DNA is TGTGCCAGTAGTATTTTCTGGGGCGGGAGGGCCGGTGAGCAGTTCTTC. It codes for CASSIFWGGRAGEQFF. The rearrangement joins TRBV19 to TRBJ2-1; 9 positions match TRBD2. CDR1 and CDR2 (germline): LNHDA, SQIVND (reference sequence). The J segment lost 9 bases and the V segment lost 3 bases, leaving 12 bases of the junction unmatched. This CDR3 has 16 amino acids.

This chain links TRBV28 with TRBJ2-7; 7 bases align to TRBD1. V lost 5 bases to trimming and J lost 4 bases; unmatched junction nucleotides: 5. Germline CDR1 MDHEN, CDR2 SYDVKM. The length of the CDR3 is 13 residues. DNA of the CDR3: TGTGCCAGCAGTCCGACAGGGCGGTACGAGCAGTACTTC. Its translation is CASSPTGRYEQYF.

The chain carries TRBV10-3 and TRBJ2-1, with a weak D call TRBD1 (6 bases). This CDR3 has 13 amino acids. V was trimmed by 11 bases and J by 5 bases, leaving 16 bases between them. Germline V CDR1 and CDR2: ENHRY, SYGVKD. CDR3 loop: CAVTGYKDNEQFF. The CDR3 coding sequence is TGTGCCGTAACAGGGTATAAAGACAATGAGCAGTTCTTC.

V and J are TRBV21-1 and TRBJ2-4; the table names TRBD1, a call not compared with the DNA. TRBV21-1 is reported as a pseudogene. This CDR3 spans 18 amino acids. DNA of the CDR3: TGTGCCAGCAGCAAAGAGGGGGCAGGGTCTGAGGCCAAAAACATTCAGTACTTC. Protein product: CASSKEGAGSEAKNIQYF.